One sample yielded the 32 T cell receptor beta chains listed below, sequenced in a study of response to subunit inactivated influenza vaccine. In TCRdb, the RT-PCR reads were re-called with MiXCR into one record per CDR3 protein. The sample consists of more than 400,000 distinct CDR3 sequences, roughly 7.9% of them appearing once. This specimen was PBMCs from blood, taken less than 30 months after vaccination. Every receptor here comes from a man aged 45-69 years who received an inactivated influenza vaccine.

This clonotype was seen a few times. V and J are TRBV7-2 and TRBJ2-1, with unresolved D. The CDR3 consists of 14 residues. Between the trimmed V and J ends, which lost 5 bases and 2 bases, there was a span of 10 bases. In germline, CDR1 is SGHTA, CDR2 FQGNSA. CDR3 amino acids: CASSPYAAYNEQFF. The CDR3 DNA follows: TGTGCCAGCAGCCCGTACGCCGCCTACAATGAGCAGTTCTTC.

V and J are TRBV12-3 or TRBV12-4 and TRBJ1-3; the D gene is possibly TRBD1 (5 bases). The ends were cut back, 2 bases at V and 4 bases at J, with 12 bases in the middle. There are 15 residues in the CDR3. The CDR3 nucleotides are TGTGCCAGCAGTTTAACAGGTCCGAGGGGAAACACCATATATTTT. This codes for CASSLTGPRGNTIYF.

V gene TRBV6-1 combines with J gene TRBJ2-1; 8 bases are a match to TRBD2. Germline CDR1 is MNHNS and CDR2 is SASEGT. The CDR3 sequence is 16 residues long. V shed 4 bases, J shed 3 bases, and the junction held 8 bases outside the gene matches. This CDR3 is CASSGRRGAGYNEQFF. The CDR3 bases are TGTGCCAGCAGTGGGAGGCGGGGGGCGGGCTACAATGAGCAGTTCTTC.

This clonotype was observed many times. V usage is TRBV4-1 and J usage is TRBJ1-2, with D possibly matching TRBD1 (5 bases). This CDR3 region has 13 residues. Germline-derived CDR1 and CDR2 are MGHRA and YSYEKL. Trimming stripped 4 bases from V and 7 bases from J, with 13 bases between. As DNA, the CDR3 is TGCGCCAGCAGCCGTCCAGGGCCAGGTGGCTACACCTTC. It is translated as CASSRPGPGGYTF.

V gene TRBV5-6 combines with J gene TRBJ1-4; 9 positions match TRBD1. Germline trimming cut 4 bases from V and 2 bases from J; bases unmatched to any gene: 18. CDR3 length: 20 residues. Germline V gene sequence: CDR1 SGHDT, CDR2 YYEEEE. DNA for the CDR3: TGTGCCAGCAGCCCGACGGGGACAGGGAAAGACTGGGTGACTAATGAAAAACTGTTTTTT. It is translated as CASSPTGTGKDWVTNEKLFF.

The V gene is TRBV29-1, the J gene TRBJ2-3; unclear D gene. CDR1 is SQVTM, CDR2 ANQGSEA, per germline. The germline V and J ends were trimmed by 4 bases and 3 bases, with 14 bases remaining between them. CDR3 length equals 14 residues. CDR3 DNA sequence: TGCAGCGTTGGGGCAGGTAGATTTACAGATACGCAGTATTTT. This translates into CSVGAGRFTDTQYF.

The chain is built from TRBV15 and TRBJ2-7; TRBD2 might be the D (5 bases). Between the trimmed V and J ends, which lost 5 bases and 10 bases, there was a span of 27 bases. From germline, CDR1 is LNHNV and CDR2 YYDKDF (reference sequence). The CDR3 consists of 16 residues. In DNA, the CDR3 is TGTGCCACCAGCTCCTATCCACAGACTCCGTTCGGGGAACAGTACTTC. Translated: CATSSYPQTPFGEQYF. Filled out from reference TRBV15 and TRBJ2-7, the complete variable domain reads DAMVIQNPRYQVTQFGKPVTLSCSQTLNHNVMYWYQQKSSQAPKLLFHYYDKDFNNEADTPDNFQSRRPNTSFCFLDIRSPGLGDTAMYLCATSSYPQTPFGEQYFGPGTRLTVT.

This chain joins TRBV20-1 and TRBJ2-1; a weak D match, TRBD1 (5 bases). V was clipped by 3 bases and J by 4 bases, with 19 bases between them. Germline CDR1 is DFQATT and CDR2 is SNEGSKA (reference sequence). This CDR3 is built from 16 residues. The CDR3 protein is CSARALRGPSYNEQFF. DNA of the CDR3: TGCAGTGCTAGGGCCCTTAGGGGTCCCTCATACAATGAGCAGTTCTTC.

This clonotype was counted only a few times. The V call is TRBV4-3, the J call TRBJ2-6; D gene uncertain. This CDR3 is built from 15 residues. Germline CDR1 and CDR2: LGHNA and YSLEER. V shed 7 bases and J shed 1 base, with 11 bases lying between them. The CDR3 reads CASKPRVSGANVLTF. CDR3 sequence (DNA): TGCGCCAGCAAGCCTCGCGTATCTGGGGCCAACGTCCTGACTTTC.

This clonotype was detected only a few times. This chain links TRBV28 with TRBJ2-2; D is perhaps TRBD2 (6 bases). The CDR3 is 15 residues long. The germline CDR1 and CDR2 sequences are MDHEN and SYDVKM. V dropped 2 bases and J dropped 5 bases, with 12 bases sitting between them. This chain's CDR3 is CASSLKVGGTGELFF. In DNA, the CDR3 is TGTGCCAGCAGTTTAAAAGTAGGAGGGACCGGGGAGCTGTTTTTT.

This clonotype appeared a few times. The genes are TRBV4-3 and TRBJ1-2; 8 bases agree with TRBD1. The junction had 1 base not matched to a gene; V was cut back by 0 bases and J by 4 bases. Germline V lookup: CDR1 LGHNA, CDR2 YSLEER. The CDR3 extends over 14 amino acids. The CDR3 spells CASSQDRGPYGYTF. The CDR3 region has the DNA TGCGCCAGCAGCCAAGACAGGGGGCCCTATGGCTACACCTTC.

This clonotype has only a few counts. The V and J genes are TRBV7-9 and TRBJ1-3; D is undetermined. V lost 6 bases to trimming and J lost 0 bases, with 12 bases between them. The CDR3 extends over 15 amino acids. Germline V gene data show CDR1 as SEHNR and CDR2 as FQNEAQ (reference sequence). The CDR3 here is CASSDTGISGNTIYF. The CDR3 nucleotides read TGTGCCAGCAGTGATACCGGGATCTCTGGAAACACCATATATTTT.

The chain uses TRBV7-8 and TRBJ1-1; possibly TRBD1 for D (6 bases). The length of the CDR3 is 14 residues. Trimming took off 5 bases at V and 3 bases at J, with 13 bases between the two ends. In germline, CDR1 is SGHVS, CDR2 FQNEAQ. CDR3 nucleotide sequence: TGTGCCAGCAGCCCCAGGGAGGGGGACACTGAAGCTTTCTTT. Encoded protein: CASSPREGDTEAFF.

This clonotype came up many times. The chain couples TRBV9 to TRBJ2-1; 11 bases are a match to TRBD2. The CDR3 has 17 amino acids. The V segment lost 0 bases and the J segment 4 bases; nucleotides outside the gene matches: 6. Germline assignment: CDR1 SGDLS and CDR2 YYNGEE. The DNA for the CDR3 is TGTGCCAGCAGCGTAGCTAGCGGGAGGCTCCTTTACAATGAGCAGTTCTTC. Translated: CASSVASGRLLYNEQFF.

The sample holds many counts of this clonotype. The CDR3 coding sequence is TGTGCCAGCAGCCCTCAACACCAGGGGAACACCGGGGAGCTGTTTTTT. This translates into CASSPQHQGNTGELFF. J is TRBJ2-2 and V is TRBV7-2; D is perhaps TRBD1 (5 bases). Germline V gene sequence: CDR1 SGHTA, CDR2 FQGNSA. Trimming removed 5 bases from V and 1 base from J, with 14 bases in between. This CDR3 has 16 residues. The variable domain in full, with the rest retrieved from reference TRBV7-2 and TRBJ2-2, is GAGVSQSPSNKVTEKGKDVELRCDPISGHTALYWYRQSLGQGLEFLIYFQGNSAPDKSGLPSDRFSAERTGGSVSTLTIQRTQQEDSAVYLCASSPQHQGNTGELFFGEGSRLTVL.

There are a few counts of this clonotype. The chain joins TRBV4-1 to TRBJ2-5; D unresolved. V was clipped by 0 bases and J by 5 bases, with 10 bases between them. Germline V CDR1 and CDR2: MGHRA, YSYEKL. The CDR3 contains 14 residues. The CDR3 here is CASSQEGFEETQYF. The CDR3 region has the DNA TGCGCCAGCAGCCAAGAAGGGTTTGAGGAGACCCAGTACTTC.

This chain links TRBV11-3 with TRBJ2-1, with 10 bases fitting TRBD1. The CDR3 loop spans 15 amino acids. Germline V gene lookup returns CDR1 SGHNT and CDR2 YENEEA. The V and J ends lost 4 bases and 5 bases, in that order; junction bases with no gene match: 5. CDR3 region: CASSSGQGGHNEQFF. CDR3 coding DNA: TGTGCCAGCAGCTCAGGACAGGGGGGCCACAATGAGCAGTTCTTC.

This clonotype was picked up a small number of times. The J gene is TRBJ2-3, the V gene TRBV7-9; D is undetermined. Germline CDR1 reads SEHNR; CDR2 reads FQNEAQ (reference sequence). The CDR3 is made up of 11 amino acids. DNA for the CDR3: TGTGCGACTGCCATAACAGATACGCAGTATTTT. The encoded protein is CATAITDTQYF.

This clonotype was counted between two and nine times. The J gene is TRBJ1-2, the V gene TRBV20-1, with 7 positions matching TRBD1. The CDR3 has 13 residues. Unmatched junction bases numbered 6, after V lost 3 bases and J lost 5 bases. The V gene's germline CDR1 is DFQATT and CDR2 SNEGSKA (reference sequence). In DNA, the CDR3 is TGCAGTGCTAGTATAGGGGGCGAGTATGGCTACACCTTC. Protein sequence: CSASIGGEYGYTF.

This clonotype was seen ten or more times. The V gene is TRBV5-1, the J gene TRBJ2-2; D is tentatively TRBD1 or TRBD2 (5 bases each). The CDR3 covers 16 residues. Trimming removed 5 bases at V and 2 bases at J, with 16 bases between. Germline V gene sequence: CDR1 SGHRS, CDR2 YFSETQ. The CDR3 spells CASSYGAGTNTGELFF. CDR3 coding DNA: TGCGCCAGCAGTTACGGGGCCGGAACCAACACCGGGGAGCTGTTTTTT.

The sample holds many counts of this clonotype. The chain joins TRBV5-1 to TRBJ2-1; D not certain. The V end was cut by 1 base, the J end by 8 bases, with 7 bases between. From germline, CDR1 is SGHRS and CDR2 YFSETQ. The CDR3 covers 12 residues. CDR3 sequence: CASSLYSDEQFF. DNA of the CDR3: TGCGCCAGCAGCTTGTATTCGGATGAGCAGTTCTTC.

This clonotype was found a few times. The genes are TRBV9 and TRBJ2-1; the D is unclear. The CDR3 length is 15 residues. The germline CDR1 and CDR2 sequences are SGDLS and YYNGEE. Trimming left V 2 bases short and J 3 bases short, with 12 bases between. CDR3: CASSVSSGVYNEQFF. The CDR3 DNA is TGTGCCAGCAGCGTGTCGTCTGGCGTCTACAATGAGCAGTTCTTC.

This clonotype showed up just a few times. This sequence joins TRBV11-2 and TRBJ2-1, with no clear D. Germline V CDR1 and CDR2: SGHAT, FQNNGV. The V end was cut by 1 base, the J end by 2 bases, with 12 bases between. This CDR3 has 16 amino acids. The CDR3, as DNA: TGTGCCAGCAGCTTAGTGGGTGTCGGAACCTACAATGAGCAGTTCTTC. It translates to CASSLVGVGTYNEQFF.

This clonotype was observed a few times. This chain joins TRBV11-2 and TRBJ1-1; the match to TRBD1 covers 7 bases. The V and J ends lost 5 bases and 5 bases, in that order; junction bases with no gene match: 11. Germline CDR1 is SGHAT and CDR2 is FQNNGV. The CDR3 has 15 residues. The CDR3 DNA sequence: TGTGCCAGCAGCCCCAGGACAGGTAGTCGGACTGAAGCTTTCTTT. The encoded protein is CASSPRTGSRTEAFF.

The table lists this clonotype with a few counts. The genes are TRBV28 and TRBJ2-1; D remains unclear. Trimming shortened V by 6 bases and J by 4 bases, and 16 bases separated the two germline ends. This CDR3 has 15 residues. The germline V gene encodes CDR1 MDHEN and CDR2 SYDVKM. CDR3 DNA sequence: TGTGCCAGCAGCCCTCCTACGGGTCATTACAATGAGCAGTTCTTC. Translating it yields CASSPPTGHYNEQFF.

This clonotype turned up a few times. V is TRBV20-1 and J is TRBJ1-4, with D tentatively TRBD1 (5 bases). The germline gives CDR1 DFQATT, CDR2 SNEGSKA (reference sequence). The CDR3 has 15 amino acids. Trimming shortened V by 0 bases and J by 5 bases, and 13 bases separated the two germline ends. The CDR3 region has the DNA TGCAGTGCTAGAGATTTCCGGGGGTGGAATGAAAAACTGTTTTTT. This translates into CSARDFRGWNEKLFF.

The table lists this clonotype with a few counts. The genes are TRBV2 and TRBJ2-3, with TRBD2 matching over 7 bases. Unmatched junction bases numbered 7, after V lost 2 bases and J lost 8 bases. Germline V lookup: CDR1 SNHLY, CDR2 FYNNEI. The CDR3 spans 14 residues. This CDR3 is CASSERLAESTQYF. CDR3 DNA: TGTGCCAGCAGTGAACGTCTAGCGGAGAGTACGCAGTATTTT.

The rearrangement joins TRBV12-3 or TRBV12-4 to TRBJ1-2, with 7 nucleotides matching TRBD1. The CDR3 is 15 amino acids. With 6 bases clipped from V and 4 bases from J, the junction kept 11 bases outside the gene matches. CDR3 DNA: TGTGCCAGCAGCTTTCACTCAGGGGGAGGCTATGGCTACACCTTC. Encoded protein: CASSFHSGGGYGYTF.

In this sample, this clonotype turned up a few times. The chain combines TRBV27 with TRBJ2-1, with TRBD1 as a possible D gene (5 bases). Germline V gene data show CDR1 as MNHEY and CDR2 as SMNVEV (reference sequence). Trimming removed 0 bases at V and 7 bases at J, with 16 bases between. This CDR3 comprises 16 residues. CDR3 residues: CASSLSMMQGVNEQFF. The CDR3 DNA follows: TGTGCCAGCAGTTTATCGATGATGCAGGGTGTAAATGAGCAGTTCTTC.

The chain combines TRBV5-6 with TRBJ2-5, with TRBD1 identical over 8 bases. The CDR3 is 15 amino acids. V lost 4 bases to trimming and J lost 5 bases; unmatched junction nucleotides: 10. Germline CDR1 is SGHDT and CDR2 is YYEEEE. The CDR3 spells CASSKRQGLRETQYF. For the CDR3, the DNA is TGTGCCAGCAGCAAACGACAGGGGTTAAGGGAGACCCAGTACTTC.

This clonotype was seen at least ten times. The rearrangement joins TRBV5-1 to TRBJ1-1, with a tentative D call TRBD1 (5 bases). CDR3 length: 15 residues. Germline CDR1 reads SGHRS; CDR2 reads YFSETQ. The V and J ends lost 0 bases and 4 bases respectively, with 13 bases between them. The CDR3 region has the DNA TGCGCCAGCAGCTTGGTGGGGCCGGGAGGCACTGAAGCTTTCTTT. It codes for CASSLVGPGGTEAFF.

The chain uses TRBV30 and TRBJ1-4; maybe TRBD1 (6 bases). V dropped 3 bases and J dropped 6 bases, with 11 bases sitting between them. Germline V lookup: CDR1 GTSNPN, CDR2 SVGIG (reference sequence). This CDR3 is built from 13 residues. CDR3 DNA sequence: TGTGCCTGGAGCGAACAGGGTTATGAAAAACTGTTTTTT. Its translation is CAWSEQGYEKLFF.